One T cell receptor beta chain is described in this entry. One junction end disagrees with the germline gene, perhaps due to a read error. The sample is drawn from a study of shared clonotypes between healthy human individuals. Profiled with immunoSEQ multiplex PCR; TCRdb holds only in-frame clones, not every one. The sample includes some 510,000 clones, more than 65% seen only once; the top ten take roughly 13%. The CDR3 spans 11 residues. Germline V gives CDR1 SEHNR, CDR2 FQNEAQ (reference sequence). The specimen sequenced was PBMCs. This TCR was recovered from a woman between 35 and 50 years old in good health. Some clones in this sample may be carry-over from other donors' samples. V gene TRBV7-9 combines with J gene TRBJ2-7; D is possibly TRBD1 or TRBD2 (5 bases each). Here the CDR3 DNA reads TGCTGTGGGGGACGGGTCTACGAGCAGTACTTC. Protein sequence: CCGGRVYEQYF. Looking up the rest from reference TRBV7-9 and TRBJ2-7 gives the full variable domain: DTGVSQNPRHKITKRGQNVTFRCDPISEHNRLYWYRQTLGQGPEFLTYFQNEAQLEKSRLLSDRFSAERPKGSFSTLEIQRTEQGDSAMYLCCGGRVYEQYFGPGTRLTVT.